The 30 T cell receptor beta chains given below trace back to one sample, sequenced in a study of regulatory T cells in long-lasting Graves disease (dated by TCRdb to about 2021). The intended sense of this specimen's time point label: newly diagnosed GD, antithyroid drugs for less than 3 months. For both TCR sequencing and RNA sequencing, RNA was extracted from PBMCs using TRIzol. Receptors were amplified or captured by multiplex PCR. Sequencing was performed on an Illumina HiSeq 4000. CDR3 regions were amplified by Arm-PCR with iRepertoire HTBI primers to construct TCR beta libraries. The public reads were run again by TCRdb, first through fastp at Q25 and then through MiXCR, and only productive beta chains were kept. CDR3 protein sequences are deduplicated, and each keeps its most common genes and DNA. The sample has 350,000 to 550,000 distinct CDR3 sequences on record, roughly 15% of them singletons. The ten largest make up about a sixth of the sample.

The sample was also reused in another study, on T cells in Graves' hyperthyroidism and ophthalmopathy.

This specimen consisted of peripheral blood mononuclear cells (PBMCs), obtained at new diagnosis, from a patient treated with antithyroid drugs. The receptors originated from a woman aged 45-60 years with Graves disease. Donor details come from another sample of the same person, matched by shared clones.

This clonotype was counted a few times. This chain links TRBV19 with TRBJ1-2; D call uncertain. The V gene's germline CDR1 is LNHDA and CDR2 SQIVND (reference sequence). The germline V and J ends were trimmed by 4 bases and 7 bases, with 13 bases remaining between them. The CDR3 is 13 amino acids. CDR3 sequence reads: CASSTGPSSGYTF. CDR3 nucleotides: TGTGCCAGTAGTACCGGACCCTCGAGTGGCTACACCTTC.

This clonotype has only a few counts. CDR3 loop: CASSRTSGSKDEQFF. The CDR3 bases are TGTGCCAGCAGTCGGACTAGCGGGAGTAAGGATGAGCAGTTCTTC. The chain has TRBV3-1 and TRBJ2-1; 13 bases agree with TRBD2. The V segment lost 6 bases and the J segment 8 bases; nucleotides outside the gene matches: 7. The CDR3 has 15 residues. Germline-derived CDR1 and CDR2 are LGHDT and YNNKEL (reference sequence).

This clonotype has a count of ten or more. J is TRBJ1-1 and V is TRBV10-3, with D hard to call. The length of the CDR3 is 16 residues. CDR1 and CDR2 (germline): ENHRY, SYGVKD. The V and J ends lost 4 bases and 1 base respectively, with 16 bases between them. The CDR3 here is CAISVMVLEENTEAFF. In nucleotides, the CDR3 is TGTGCCATCAGTGTTATGGTTCTAGAAGAGAACACTGAAGCTTTCTTT.

This clonotype has at least ten counts. The V and J genes are TRBV30 and TRBJ1-2; possibly TRBD1 for D (6 bases). Trimming took 3 bases from V and 3 from J, leaving 8 bases between them. Germline assignment: CDR1 GTSNPN and CDR2 SVGIG (reference sequence). The CDR3 has 12 amino acids. CDR3 DNA sequence: TGTGCCTGGAGCCGGACAGACTATGGCTACACCTTC. Translation gives CAWSRTDYGYTF.

This clonotype was seen ten or more times. The J gene is TRBJ1-1, the V gene TRBV11-3; no reliable D call. There are 13 residues in the CDR3. V was clipped by 3 bases and J by 3 bases, with 8 bases between them. Germline-derived CDR1 and CDR2 are SGHNT and YENEEA. The CDR3 DNA reads TGTGCCAGCAGCTTGGACGAGTACACTGAAGCTTTCTTT. As protein: CASSLDEYTEAFF.

This clonotype appeared a few times. The V gene is TRBV9, the J gene TRBJ2-3; 10 bases fit TRBD1. V lost 3 bases, J lost 6 bases, and 4 bases stayed unmatched. The CDR3 loop spans 14 amino acids. In germline, CDR1 is SGDLS, CDR2 YYNGEE. Here the CDR3 DNA reads TGTGCCAGCAGCGACAGGACAGGGGGGGATACGCAGTATTTT. This encodes CASSDRTGGDTQYF. Filled out from reference TRBV9 and TRBJ2-3, the complete variable domain reads DSGVTQTPKHLITATGQRVTLRCSPRSGDLSVYWYQQSLDQGLQFLIQYYNGEERAKGNILERFSAQQFPDLHSELNLSSLELGDSALYFCASSDRTGGDTQYFGPGTRLTVL.

This clonotype turned up a few times. The V call is TRBV6-4, the J call TRBJ1-2, with D hard to call. In germline, CDR1 is MRHNA, CDR2 SNTAGT. Trimming pared 3 bases from V and 5 bases from J, leaving 10 bases between. The CDR3 is 13 residues long. DNA for the CDR3: TGTGCCAGCAGTGAGGCAGGCTCATATGGCTACACCTTC. Its translation: CASSEAGSYGYTF.

In this sample, this clonotype turned up a few times. The junction departs from germline at one end; a sequencing error may be responsible. The chain carries TRBV28 and TRBJ2-5, with TRBD2 matching 7 bases. Germline V CDR1 and CDR2: MDHEN, SYDVKM. This CDR3 spans 12 amino acids. CDR3 in amino acids: CASSGRVETRYF. CDR3 DNA: TGTGCCAGCAGTGGGAGGGTGGAGACCCGGTACTTC.

This clonotype was counted ten times or more. The chain is built from TRBV6-1 and TRBJ2-7; 7 bases align to TRBD2. CDR3 length: 13 residues. Germline CDR1 and CDR2: MNHNS and SASEGT. V lost 6 bases to trimming and J lost 3 bases; unmatched junction nucleotides: 5. Here the CDR3 reads CASRPSGGYEQYF. DNA for the CDR3: TGTGCCAGCAGACCTTCGGGGGGCTACGAGCAGTACTTC.

This clonotype was seen many times. V usage is TRBV18 and J usage is TRBJ2-3; TRBD2 matches 13 bases. CDR3 size: 16 residues. V shed 8 bases, J shed 6 bases, and the junction held 11 bases outside the gene matches. Germline assignment: CDR1 KGHSH and CDR2 LQKENI. DNA of the CDR3: TGTGCCAGCAGCCCTACACTAGCGGGAGGGCCGGATACGCAGTATTTT. It translates to CASSPTLAGGPDTQYF.

The rearrangement links TRBV28 to TRBJ2-7, with D unclear. Germline V gives CDR1 MDHEN, CDR2 SYDVKM. Trimming removed 6 bases from V and 6 bases from J, with 12 bases in between. The CDR3 has 12 residues. The CDR3 sequence is CASSLGFPEQYF. The CDR3 DNA reads as TGTGCCAGCAGCTTAGGCTTCCCCGAGCAGTACTTC. The full variable domain, with the rest looked up from reference TRBV28 and TRBJ2-7, is DVKVTQSSRYLVKRTGEKVFLECVQDMDHENMFWYRQDPGLGLRLIYFSYDVKMKEKGDIPEGYSVSREKKERFSLILESASTNQTSMYLCASSLGFPEQYFGPGTRLTVT.

V and J are TRBV20-1 and TRBJ2-3, with TRBD2 matching over 7 bases. The CDR3 is 14 residues long. In germline, CDR1 is DFQATT, CDR2 SNEGSKA (reference sequence). After removal of 5 bases from V and 2 bases from J, the junction contained 7 bases not matched to a gene. CDR3 nucleotide sequence: TGCAGTGCTGCAGCGGGGAAAACCACAGATACGCAGTATTTT. Translated, it gives CSAAAGKTTDTQYF.

This clonotype was observed many times. This chain links TRBV6-5 with TRBJ2-1, with unresolved D. The length of the CDR3 is 13 residues. V dropped 1 base and J dropped 5 bases, with 6 bases sitting between them. CDR1 is MNHEY, CDR2 SVGAGI, per germline. Here the CDR3 DNA reads TGTGCCAGCAGTTACTTGGTGGACAATGAGCAGTTCTTC. Its translation is CASSYLVDNEQFF.

This clonotype was detected only a few times. CDR3 nucleotide sequence: TGTGCCAGCACGTCGCGGGGGCTTGGGGCCAACGTCCTGACTTTC. Protein product: CASTSRGLGANVLTF. The chain links TRBV27 to TRBJ2-6; maybe TRBD2 (7 bases). Per germline, CDR1 MNHEY and CDR2 SMNVEV (reference sequence). This CDR3 comprises 15 residues. The V gene lost 7 bases and the J gene lost 3 bases, with 13 bases spanning the gap.

The V and J genes are TRBV5-1 and TRBJ2-5; D is perhaps TRBD1 or TRBD2 (5 bases each). From germline, CDR1 is SGHRS and CDR2 YFSETQ. The CDR3 contains 14 residues. V lost 4 bases to trimming and J lost 4 bases, with 14 bases between them. CDR3 DNA: TGCGCCAGCAGCCGTGGCGAGGGACGAGAGACCCAGTACTTC. Translating it yields CASSRGEGRETQYF.

This clonotype was detected ten times or more. The chain carries TRBV6-5 and TRBJ1-1, with TRBD1 matching over 9 bases. Germline CDR1 MNHEY, CDR2 SVGAGI. The CDR3 loop spans 17 amino acids. The V segment lost 0 bases and the J segment 0 bases; nucleotides outside the gene matches: 5. The CDR3 protein is CASSYSTGGTMNTEAFF. The CDR3 DNA follows: TGTGCCAGCAGTTACTCGACAGGGGGTACCATGAACACTGAAGCTTTCTTT.

This clonotype was counted at least ten times. The chain carries TRBV2 and TRBJ2-1, with 11 nucleotides matching TRBD2. Germline CDR1 reads SNHLY; CDR2 reads FYNNEI. V shed 7 bases and J 6 bases; nucleotides not matched to a gene: 8. CDR3 size: 15 residues. This chain's CDR3 is CASTLLAGETNEQFF. CDR3 nucleotides: TGTGCCAGCACCCTACTAGCGGGAGAAACCAATGAGCAGTTCTTC. Together with reference TRBV2 and TRBJ2-1, the CDR3 gives the full variable domain: EPEVTQTPSHQVTQMGQEVILRCVPISNHLYFYWYRQILGQKVEFLVSFYNNEISEKSEIFDDQFSVERPDGSNFTLKIRSTKLEDSAMYFCASTLLAGETNEQFFGPGTRLTVL.

This clonotype was counted at least ten times. The CDR3, as DNA: TGTGCCAGCACCCCCCGGGCCTTCGTCCAAGAGACCCAGTACTTC. This gives the protein CASTPRAFVQETQYF. The gene calls are TRBV6-1 and TRBJ2-5, with D unresolved. The CDR3 covers 15 residues. Germline CDR1 MNHNS, CDR2 SASEGT. Trimming pared 7 bases from V and 1 base from J, leaving 16 bases between.

In this sample, this clonotype turned up many times. The chain employs TRBV12-3 or TRBV12-4 and TRBJ2-1, with 8 nucleotides matching TRBD2. Trimming removed 5 bases from V and 12 bases from J; junction bases left unmatched: 18. The CDR3 totals 16 residues. CDR3 loop: CASSPRLATRFNGQFF. CDR3 nucleotides: TGTGCCAGCAGTCCCCGACTAGCGACCCGGTTCAACGGGCAGTTCTTC.

This clonotype came up a few times. CDR3 in amino acids: CASTPLAGIYNEQFF. The DNA for the CDR3 is TGTGCCAGCACCCCACTAGCGGGAATATACAATGAGCAGTTCTTC. The chain is built from TRBV11-2 and TRBJ2-1, with 10 bases that match TRBD2. In germline, CDR1 is SGHAT, CDR2 FQNNGV. V dropped 7 bases and J dropped 4; count of bases not matched to a gene: 7. The CDR3 is 15 residues long.

This clonotype has ten or more counts. The chain combines TRBV7-9 with TRBJ2-7; 9 positions agree with TRBD1. Germline V gene sequence: CDR1 SEHNR, CDR2 FQNEAQ (reference sequence). V lost 5 bases, J lost 3 bases, and 11 bases stayed unmatched. This CDR3 is 16 amino acids long. CDR3 bases: TGTGCCAGCAGCCGCCCCCCGGGACAGGGTTTCTACGAGCAGTACTTC. It is translated as CASSRPPGQGFYEQYF.

At least ten counts were recorded for this clonotype. This chain uses TRBV19 with TRBJ2-1, with 15 positions matching TRBD2. The V gene's germline CDR1 is LNHDA and CDR2 SQIVND (reference sequence). The CDR3 covers 15 residues. The ends lost 6 bases at V and 7 bases at J; junction bases unmatched: 4. CDR3 coding DNA: TGTGCCAGTAGCCAAGGGACTAGCGGGGGGAATGAGCAGTTCTTC. Protein: CASSQGTSGGNEQFF.

A few counts support this clonotype. The chain combines TRBV6-9 with TRBJ1-5, with 8 bases identical to TRBD1. Per germline, CDR1 MNHGY and CDR2 SVAAGI. The CDR3 is made up of 15 amino acids. J gave up 2 bases and V 3 bases, and 3 bases lay outside the gene matches. CDR3 nucleotide sequence: TGTGCCAGCAGTTACGCGGGACAGGGCAATCAGCCCCAGCATTTT. This gives the protein CASSYAGQGNQPQHF.

This clonotype was found many times. CDR3 bases: TGTGCCAGCAGTTTACGGGTCAGCTCCTACAATGAGCAGTTCTTC. It is translated as CASSLRVSSYNEQFF. The rearrangement uses TRBV28 and TRBJ2-1, with D unresolved. The germline CDR1 and CDR2 sequences are MDHEN and SYDVKM. Trimming removed 2 bases at V and 0 bases at J, with 8 bases between. The CDR3 is 15 residues long.

This clonotype was detected many times. The V and J genes are TRBV5-1 and TRBJ2-1, with 11 bases matching TRBD2. The CDR3 sequence is 15 residues long. J lost 7 bases, V lost 0 bases, and 3 bases had no gene match. Germline V gene data show CDR1 as SGHRS and CDR2 as YFSETQ. The CDR3: CASSLGLAGINEQFF. The DNA for the CDR3 is TGCGCCAGCAGCTTGGGACTAGCGGGGATTAATGAGCAGTTCTTC.

This clonotype was observed at least ten times. This chain joins TRBV2 and TRBJ1-5; D is unclear. Germline values: CDR1 SNHLY, CDR2 FYNNEI. Trimming shortened V by 7 bases and J by 2 bases, and 9 bases separated the two germline ends. The CDR3 loop spans 13 amino acids. The CDR3 DNA is TGTGCCAGCACCGTCCAGGGCAATCAGCCCCAGCATTTT. Translating gives CASTVQGNQPQHF.

This clonotype was observed many times. J is TRBJ2-1 and V is TRBV5-1; D gene ambiguous. Trimming removed 0 bases at V and 6 bases at J, with 16 bases between. The germline CDR1 and CDR2 sequences are SGHRS and YFSETQ. There are 16 residues in the CDR3. This chain's CDR3 is CASSLETMSRRNEQFF. CDR3 DNA sequence: TGCGCCAGCAGCTTGGAGACCATGAGTCGTCGCAATGAGCAGTTCTTC.

The CDR3 is CASSQGRAYTEAFF. The CDR3 nucleotides are TGTGCCAGCAGCCAAGGGCGGGCCTACACTGAAGCTTTCTTT. The chain combines TRBV14 with TRBJ1-1; D is undetermined. The CDR3 covers 14 residues. V lost 1 base, J lost 3 bases, and 9 bases lay in between. CDR1 is SGHDN and CDR2 is FVKESK in the germline V gene.

This clonotype was counted at least ten times. The V and J genes are TRBV14 and TRBJ2-5; 9 bases align to TRBD1. Germline V gives CDR1 SGHDN, CDR2 FVKESK. This CDR3 contains 14 residues. J gave up 5 bases and V 5 bases, and 6 bases lay outside the gene matches. The CDR3 DNA follows: TGTGCCAGCAGCTACACAGGGGGCGCCGAGACCCAGTACTTC. Its translation: CASSYTGGAETQYF.

As to this clonotype: With a far larger clone one base away, a read error is the likely cause. Here the CDR3 omits its conserved ending phenylalanine or tryptophan, so a read error is the likely source. The chain couples TRBV12-3 or TRBV12-4 to TRBJ2-3, with D possibly TRBD2 on 6 matching bases. V was cut by 3 bases and J by 4 bases, with 8 bases left in between. This CDR3 contains 13 residues. This CDR3 is CASSFRGSDTQYL. CDR3 nucleotides: TGTGCCAGCAGTTTCCGGGGGTCAGATACGCAGTATTTA.